Shown below are 6 T cell receptor beta chains from a single sample sequenced in a study of siplizumab effects on memory and regulatory T cells. Profiled with immunoSEQ multiplex PCR; TCRdb holds only in-frame clones, not every one. The data hold roughly 100,000 clones, with 90% to 95% observed a single time. The specimen sequenced was CD4+ T cells sorted from blood. All receptors derive from a human donor in good health.

The V and J genes are TRBV11-3 and TRBJ2-1; D gene unclear. Deletions cut 1 base from V and 9 bases from J, with 13 bases between. Germline V gene data show CDR1 as SGHNT and CDR2 as YENEEA. CDR3 length: 14 amino acids. The CDR3 protein is CASSLVRGRVEQFF. In DNA, the CDR3 is TGTGCCAGCAGCTTAGTAAGAGGAAGGGTTGAGCAGTTCTTC.

The CDR3 DNA reads as TGCGCCAGCAGCTTGGTTAGGGGCGGGGGAGAGCAGTACTTC. Amino acid sequence: CASSLVRGGGEQYF. The chain has TRBV5-1 and TRBJ2-7; TRBD2 agrees at 7 bases. From germline, CDR1 is SGHRS and CDR2 YFSETQ. CDR3 size: 14 residues. J was trimmed by 7 bases and V by 0 bases; bases with no gene match: 7.

The rearrangement joins TRBV28 to TRBJ2-2; 8 nucleotides align to TRBD1. CDR1 and CDR2 from the germline V gene are MDHEN and SYDVKM. The CDR3 consists of 14 residues. The ends lost 10 bases at V and 5 bases at J; junction bases unmatched: 9. The CDR3: CATQGAPRTGELFF. The CDR3 DNA is TGTGCCACGCAGGGGGCGCCGAGGACCGGGGAGCTGTTTTTT.

This clone was seen a single time. The rearrangement links TRBV5-3 to TRBJ2-7; either TRBD1 or TRBD2 may fit D (5 bases each). TRBV5-3 is known as an ORF, though its function is uncertain. The CDR3 runs 11 residues. V was trimmed by 8 bases and J by 5 bases, leaving 11 bases between them. CDR3 protein: CASSLGDEQYF. In DNA, the CDR3 is TGTGCCAGCAGTCTGGGGGACGAGCAGTACTTC.

Comments on this clone: An end of the junction differs from the germline gene, which may be a read error. The V gene is TRBV6-5, the J gene TRBJ2-7; the match to TRBD1 covers 12 bases. The CDR3 contains 13 residues. CDR1 is MNHEY and CDR2 is SVGAGI in the germline V gene. CDR3 region: CASSRGQGAQRHF. DNA for the CDR3: TGTGCCAGCAGCCGGGGACAGGGGGCGCAGCGTCACTTC.

The CDR3 region is CSVGTSGSGVEQYF. CDR3 coding DNA: TGCAGCGTGGGGACTAGCGGGAGTGGGGTCGAGCAGTACTTC. The chain recombines TRBV29-1 with TRBJ2-7, with 14 bases that match TRBD2. V shed 6 bases, J shed 6 bases, and the junction held 7 bases outside the gene matches. This CDR3 is 14 amino acids long. CDR1 and CDR2 (germline): SQVTM, ANQGSEA.